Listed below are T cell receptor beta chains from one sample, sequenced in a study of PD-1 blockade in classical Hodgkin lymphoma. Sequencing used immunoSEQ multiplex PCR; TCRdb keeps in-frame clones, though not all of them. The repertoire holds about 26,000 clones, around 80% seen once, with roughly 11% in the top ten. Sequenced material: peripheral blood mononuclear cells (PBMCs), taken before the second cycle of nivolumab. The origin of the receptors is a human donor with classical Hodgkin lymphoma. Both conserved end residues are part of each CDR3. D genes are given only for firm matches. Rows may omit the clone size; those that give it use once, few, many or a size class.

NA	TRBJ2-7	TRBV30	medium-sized	CAWTSSYEQYF	TGTGCCTGGACTAGTTCCTACGAGCAGTACTTC
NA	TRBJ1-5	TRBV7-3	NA	CASSLSALKLLQPQHF	TGTGCCAGCAGCTTAAGTGCCCTGAAACTCCTGCAGCCCCAGCATTTT
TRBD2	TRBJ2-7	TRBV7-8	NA	CASSSREGEQYF	TGTGCCAGCAGCTCCCGGGAGGGTGAGCAGTACTTC
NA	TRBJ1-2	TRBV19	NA	CASSTVNYGYTF	TGTGCCAGTAGTACCGTAAACTATGGCTACACCTTC
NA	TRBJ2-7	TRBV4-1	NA	CASSQELEADWDYEQYF	TGCGCCAGCAGCCAAGAATTGGAGGCCGATTGGGACTACGAGCAGTACTTC
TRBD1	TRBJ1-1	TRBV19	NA	CASSVTGEIEAFF	TGTGCCAGTAGTGTTACAGGGGAAATTGAAGCTTTCTTT
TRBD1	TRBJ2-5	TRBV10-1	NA	CASNYRDRCETQYF	TGCGCCAGCAACTACCGGGACAGGTGCGAGACCCAGTACTTC
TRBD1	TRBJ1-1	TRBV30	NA	CAWGRGQGEVTEAFF	TGTGCCTGGGGTCGGGGGCAGGGGGAAGTCACTGAAGCTTTCTTT
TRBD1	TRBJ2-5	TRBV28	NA	CASSFMDRDYETQYF	TGTGCCAGCAGTTTTATGGACAGGGATTACGAGACCCAGTACTTC
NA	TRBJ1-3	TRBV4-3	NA	CASSQDRLLKPGNTIYF	TGCGCCAGCAGCCAAGATCGATTGCTTAAGCCCGGAAACACCATATATTTT
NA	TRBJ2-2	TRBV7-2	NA	CASSSRGGQGNSAGELFF	TGTGCCAGCAGCTCCCGCGGGGGCCAGGGTAATTCTGCCGGGGAGCTGTTTTTT
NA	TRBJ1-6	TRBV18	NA	CASSPIAPVDNSPLHF	TGTGCCAGCTCCCCGATCGCTCCTGTTGATAATTCACCCCTCCACTTT
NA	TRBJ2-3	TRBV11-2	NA	CASSLGRGSDTQYF	TGTGCCAGCAGCTTAGGCAGGGGATCAGATACGCAGTATTTT
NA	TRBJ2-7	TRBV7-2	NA	CASSLPGGGYFYEQYF	TGTGCCAGCAGCCTTCCAGGGGGGGGATACTTCTACGAGCAGTACTTC
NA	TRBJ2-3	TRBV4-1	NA	CASSQIGRRTVGSDTQYF	TGCGCCAGCAGCCAAATCGGCAGGCGGACAGTGGGTTCAGATACGCAGTATTTT
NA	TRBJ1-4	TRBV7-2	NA	CASSLARGRSYEKLFF	TGTGCCAGCAGCTTAGCCCGGGGGCGATCTTATGAAAAACTGTTTTTT
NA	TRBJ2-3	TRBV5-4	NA	CASSLVSLTPDTQYF	TGTGCCAGCAGCTTGGTTAGCCTCACGCCTGATACGCAGTATTTT
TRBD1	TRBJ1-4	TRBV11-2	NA	CASSSDREWGNEKLFF	TGTGCCAGCAGCTCGGACAGGGAGTGGGGAAATGAAAAACTGTTTTTT
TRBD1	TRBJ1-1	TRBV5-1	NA	CASSLLVRTGRMNTEAFF	TGCGCCAGCAGCTTGCTAGTAAGGACAGGGAGAATGAACACTGAAGCTTTCTTT
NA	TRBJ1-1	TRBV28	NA	CASRSGGAPADMNTEAFF	TGTGCCAGCAGATCGGGGGGTGCCCCTGCCGACATGAACACTGAAGCTTTCTTT
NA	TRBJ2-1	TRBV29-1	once	CSVDSESSSYNEQFF	TGCAGCGTTGACTCGGAATCGAGCTCCTACAATGAGCAGTTCTTC
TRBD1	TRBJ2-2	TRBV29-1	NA	CSVGPGQGAGELFF	TGCAGCGTTGGCCCGGGACAGGGTGCCGGGGAGCTGTTTTTT
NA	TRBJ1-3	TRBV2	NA	CASTRGRAQGNTIYF	TGTGCCAGCACACGGGGGCGCGCGCAAGGAAACACCATATATTTT
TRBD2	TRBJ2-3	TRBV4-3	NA	CASSQGGPDSGEEYF	TGCGCCAGCAGCCAAGGAGGCCCGGATAGCGGGGAGGAGTATTTT
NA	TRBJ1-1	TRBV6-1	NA	CASKTGMNTEAFF	TGTGCCAGCAAGACGGGGATGAACACTGAAGCTTTCTTT
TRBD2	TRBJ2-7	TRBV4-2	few	CASRPSGARNEQYF	TGTGCCAGCCGCCCGAGCGGGGCTCGGAACGAGCAGTACTTC
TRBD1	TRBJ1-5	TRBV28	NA	CASSSEDRGREPQHF	TGTGCCAGCAGTTCGGAGGACAGGGGGCGTGAGCCCCAGCATTTT
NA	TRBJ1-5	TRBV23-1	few	CASSQFGNCNQPQHF	TGCGCCAGCAGTCAATTTGGGAATTGCAATCAGCCCCAGCATTTT
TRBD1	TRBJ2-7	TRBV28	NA	CASFQGDHSYEQYF	TGTGCCAGTTTCCAGGGGGACCACTCCTACGAGCAGTACTTC
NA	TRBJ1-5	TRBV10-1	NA	CASSESRNYRDGSNQPQHF	TGCGCCAGCAGTGAGTCACGGAACTACAGGGACGGGAGCAATCAGCCCCAGCATTTT
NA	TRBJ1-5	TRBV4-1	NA	CASSQGLRTENQPQHF	TGCGCCAGCAGCCAAGGCTTAAGGACAGAGAATCAGCCCCAGCATTTT
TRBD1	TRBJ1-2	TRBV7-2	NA	CASSSTGGVGYGYTF	TGTGCCAGCAGCTCTACAGGGGGCGTAGGTTATGGCTACACCTTC
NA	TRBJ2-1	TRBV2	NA	CASSDRGNEQFF	TGTGCCAGCAGTGACAGGGGTAATGAGCAGTTCTTC
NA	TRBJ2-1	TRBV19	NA	CASSIDPDPDNEQFF	TGTGCCAGTAGTATAGATCCAGATCCCGACAATGAGCAGTTCTTC
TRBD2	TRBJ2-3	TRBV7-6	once	CASSQEVLAGGSRTDTQYF	TGTGCCAGCAGCCAGGAGGTACTAGCGGGGGGGAGTCGCACAGATACGCAGTATTTT
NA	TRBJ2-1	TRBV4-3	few	CASSQDSAEPYNEQFF	TGCGCCAGCAGCCAAGATTCGGCGGAACCCTACAATGAGCAGTTCTTC
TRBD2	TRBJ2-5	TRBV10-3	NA	CAISEFYASGDIRETQYF	TGTGCCATCAGTGAGTTCTACGCTAGCGGGGACATAAGAGAGACCCAGTACTTC
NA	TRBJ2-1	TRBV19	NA	CASSMAAGRVNEQFF	TGTGCCAGTAGTATGGCGGCAGGGCGGGTAAATGAGCAGTTCTTC
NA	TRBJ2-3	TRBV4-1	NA	CASSERTFTDTQYF	TGCGCCAGCAGCGAGAGGACCTTTACAGATACGCAGTATTTT
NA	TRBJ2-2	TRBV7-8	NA	CASSLIQSDTRELFF	TGTGCCAGCAGCTTAATTCAGAGCGACACTAGGGAGCTGTTTTTT
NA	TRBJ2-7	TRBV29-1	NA	CSAGSFSNYEQYF	TGCAGCGCCGGGTCCTTTTCAAACTACGAGCAGTACTTC
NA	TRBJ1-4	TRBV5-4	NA	CASSATATNEKLFF	TGTGCCAGCAGCGCCACAGCAACTAATGAAAAACTGTTTTTT
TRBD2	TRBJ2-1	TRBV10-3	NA	CAISEYGLGDEQFF	TGTGCCATCAGTGAGTACGGACTAGGCGATGAGCAGTTCTTC
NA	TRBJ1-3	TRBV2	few	CASKDGAATRANTIYF	TGTGCCAGCAAGGATGGGGCTGCGACGCGAGCAAACACCATATATTTT
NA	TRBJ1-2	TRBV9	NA	CASSVEGGATANYGYTF	TGTGCCAGCAGCGTAGAGGGGGGTGCAACCGCTAACTATGGCTACACCTTC
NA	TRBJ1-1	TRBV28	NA	CASSFSSLGHRDRTEAFF	TGTGCCAGCAGTTTTAGCTCCCTCGGCCATCGGGATCGGACTGAAGCTTTCTTT
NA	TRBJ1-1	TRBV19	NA	CASSRLGGQFRNTEAFF	TGTGCCAGTAGTCGGTTGGGGGGGCAATTCAGGAACACTGAAGCTTTCTTT
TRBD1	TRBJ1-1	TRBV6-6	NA	CASIQDRAGTEAFF	TGTGCCAGCATTCAGGACAGGGCTGGCACTGAAGCTTTCTTT
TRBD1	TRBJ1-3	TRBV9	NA	CASAGGQGGRNTIYF	TGTGCCAGTGCAGGGGGTCAGGGAGGAAGAAACACCATATATTTT